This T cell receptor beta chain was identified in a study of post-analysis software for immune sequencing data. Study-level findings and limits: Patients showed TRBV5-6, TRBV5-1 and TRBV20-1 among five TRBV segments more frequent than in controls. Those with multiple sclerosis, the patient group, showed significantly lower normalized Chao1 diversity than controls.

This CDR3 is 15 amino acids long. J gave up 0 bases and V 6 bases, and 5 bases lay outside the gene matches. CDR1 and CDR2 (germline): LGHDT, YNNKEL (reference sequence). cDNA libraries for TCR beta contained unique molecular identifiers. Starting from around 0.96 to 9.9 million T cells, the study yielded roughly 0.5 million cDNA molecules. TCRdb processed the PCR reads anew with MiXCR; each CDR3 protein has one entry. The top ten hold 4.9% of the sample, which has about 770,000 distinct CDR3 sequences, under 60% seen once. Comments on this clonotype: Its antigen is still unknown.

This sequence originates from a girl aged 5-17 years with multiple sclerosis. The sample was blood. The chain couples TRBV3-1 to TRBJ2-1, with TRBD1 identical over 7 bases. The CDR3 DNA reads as TGTGCCAGCAGGAACAGGGGCCGCTCCTACAATGAGCAGTTCTTC. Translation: CASRNRGRSYNEQFF.